This T cell receptor beta chain originates from a study of blood T cell repertoires in COVID-19. Overall study context: PBMCs, B-cell-depleted T cells, or T cells provided the cDNA or gDNA that made up the material.

How the authors handled the data: Reference gene primer amplification gave nucleated cell count estimates. TCRdb's table, derived via immunoSEQ multiplex PCR, lists solely in-frame clones and lacks some. The V and J calls and clone size were taken over from that table, and D and trimming were inferred from the DNA. Of 200,000 or so clones in the sample, roughly 80% were seen once. The CDR3 consists of 16 residues. The trim removed 5 bases at V and 5 bases at J, leaving 10 bases unmatched. From germline, CDR1 is SEHNR and CDR2 FQNEAQ (reference sequence). The rearrangement uses TRBV7-9 and TRBJ2-1; 9 bases are shared with TRBD2. The specimen sequenced was peripheral blood. The sequence was obtained from a human donor in a cohort sampled during active COVID-19. The CDR3 sequence: CASSTTGTSSDNEQFF. CDR3 sequence (DNA): TGTGCCAGCAGCACAACCGGGACTAGCAGTGACAATGAGCAGTTCTTC.